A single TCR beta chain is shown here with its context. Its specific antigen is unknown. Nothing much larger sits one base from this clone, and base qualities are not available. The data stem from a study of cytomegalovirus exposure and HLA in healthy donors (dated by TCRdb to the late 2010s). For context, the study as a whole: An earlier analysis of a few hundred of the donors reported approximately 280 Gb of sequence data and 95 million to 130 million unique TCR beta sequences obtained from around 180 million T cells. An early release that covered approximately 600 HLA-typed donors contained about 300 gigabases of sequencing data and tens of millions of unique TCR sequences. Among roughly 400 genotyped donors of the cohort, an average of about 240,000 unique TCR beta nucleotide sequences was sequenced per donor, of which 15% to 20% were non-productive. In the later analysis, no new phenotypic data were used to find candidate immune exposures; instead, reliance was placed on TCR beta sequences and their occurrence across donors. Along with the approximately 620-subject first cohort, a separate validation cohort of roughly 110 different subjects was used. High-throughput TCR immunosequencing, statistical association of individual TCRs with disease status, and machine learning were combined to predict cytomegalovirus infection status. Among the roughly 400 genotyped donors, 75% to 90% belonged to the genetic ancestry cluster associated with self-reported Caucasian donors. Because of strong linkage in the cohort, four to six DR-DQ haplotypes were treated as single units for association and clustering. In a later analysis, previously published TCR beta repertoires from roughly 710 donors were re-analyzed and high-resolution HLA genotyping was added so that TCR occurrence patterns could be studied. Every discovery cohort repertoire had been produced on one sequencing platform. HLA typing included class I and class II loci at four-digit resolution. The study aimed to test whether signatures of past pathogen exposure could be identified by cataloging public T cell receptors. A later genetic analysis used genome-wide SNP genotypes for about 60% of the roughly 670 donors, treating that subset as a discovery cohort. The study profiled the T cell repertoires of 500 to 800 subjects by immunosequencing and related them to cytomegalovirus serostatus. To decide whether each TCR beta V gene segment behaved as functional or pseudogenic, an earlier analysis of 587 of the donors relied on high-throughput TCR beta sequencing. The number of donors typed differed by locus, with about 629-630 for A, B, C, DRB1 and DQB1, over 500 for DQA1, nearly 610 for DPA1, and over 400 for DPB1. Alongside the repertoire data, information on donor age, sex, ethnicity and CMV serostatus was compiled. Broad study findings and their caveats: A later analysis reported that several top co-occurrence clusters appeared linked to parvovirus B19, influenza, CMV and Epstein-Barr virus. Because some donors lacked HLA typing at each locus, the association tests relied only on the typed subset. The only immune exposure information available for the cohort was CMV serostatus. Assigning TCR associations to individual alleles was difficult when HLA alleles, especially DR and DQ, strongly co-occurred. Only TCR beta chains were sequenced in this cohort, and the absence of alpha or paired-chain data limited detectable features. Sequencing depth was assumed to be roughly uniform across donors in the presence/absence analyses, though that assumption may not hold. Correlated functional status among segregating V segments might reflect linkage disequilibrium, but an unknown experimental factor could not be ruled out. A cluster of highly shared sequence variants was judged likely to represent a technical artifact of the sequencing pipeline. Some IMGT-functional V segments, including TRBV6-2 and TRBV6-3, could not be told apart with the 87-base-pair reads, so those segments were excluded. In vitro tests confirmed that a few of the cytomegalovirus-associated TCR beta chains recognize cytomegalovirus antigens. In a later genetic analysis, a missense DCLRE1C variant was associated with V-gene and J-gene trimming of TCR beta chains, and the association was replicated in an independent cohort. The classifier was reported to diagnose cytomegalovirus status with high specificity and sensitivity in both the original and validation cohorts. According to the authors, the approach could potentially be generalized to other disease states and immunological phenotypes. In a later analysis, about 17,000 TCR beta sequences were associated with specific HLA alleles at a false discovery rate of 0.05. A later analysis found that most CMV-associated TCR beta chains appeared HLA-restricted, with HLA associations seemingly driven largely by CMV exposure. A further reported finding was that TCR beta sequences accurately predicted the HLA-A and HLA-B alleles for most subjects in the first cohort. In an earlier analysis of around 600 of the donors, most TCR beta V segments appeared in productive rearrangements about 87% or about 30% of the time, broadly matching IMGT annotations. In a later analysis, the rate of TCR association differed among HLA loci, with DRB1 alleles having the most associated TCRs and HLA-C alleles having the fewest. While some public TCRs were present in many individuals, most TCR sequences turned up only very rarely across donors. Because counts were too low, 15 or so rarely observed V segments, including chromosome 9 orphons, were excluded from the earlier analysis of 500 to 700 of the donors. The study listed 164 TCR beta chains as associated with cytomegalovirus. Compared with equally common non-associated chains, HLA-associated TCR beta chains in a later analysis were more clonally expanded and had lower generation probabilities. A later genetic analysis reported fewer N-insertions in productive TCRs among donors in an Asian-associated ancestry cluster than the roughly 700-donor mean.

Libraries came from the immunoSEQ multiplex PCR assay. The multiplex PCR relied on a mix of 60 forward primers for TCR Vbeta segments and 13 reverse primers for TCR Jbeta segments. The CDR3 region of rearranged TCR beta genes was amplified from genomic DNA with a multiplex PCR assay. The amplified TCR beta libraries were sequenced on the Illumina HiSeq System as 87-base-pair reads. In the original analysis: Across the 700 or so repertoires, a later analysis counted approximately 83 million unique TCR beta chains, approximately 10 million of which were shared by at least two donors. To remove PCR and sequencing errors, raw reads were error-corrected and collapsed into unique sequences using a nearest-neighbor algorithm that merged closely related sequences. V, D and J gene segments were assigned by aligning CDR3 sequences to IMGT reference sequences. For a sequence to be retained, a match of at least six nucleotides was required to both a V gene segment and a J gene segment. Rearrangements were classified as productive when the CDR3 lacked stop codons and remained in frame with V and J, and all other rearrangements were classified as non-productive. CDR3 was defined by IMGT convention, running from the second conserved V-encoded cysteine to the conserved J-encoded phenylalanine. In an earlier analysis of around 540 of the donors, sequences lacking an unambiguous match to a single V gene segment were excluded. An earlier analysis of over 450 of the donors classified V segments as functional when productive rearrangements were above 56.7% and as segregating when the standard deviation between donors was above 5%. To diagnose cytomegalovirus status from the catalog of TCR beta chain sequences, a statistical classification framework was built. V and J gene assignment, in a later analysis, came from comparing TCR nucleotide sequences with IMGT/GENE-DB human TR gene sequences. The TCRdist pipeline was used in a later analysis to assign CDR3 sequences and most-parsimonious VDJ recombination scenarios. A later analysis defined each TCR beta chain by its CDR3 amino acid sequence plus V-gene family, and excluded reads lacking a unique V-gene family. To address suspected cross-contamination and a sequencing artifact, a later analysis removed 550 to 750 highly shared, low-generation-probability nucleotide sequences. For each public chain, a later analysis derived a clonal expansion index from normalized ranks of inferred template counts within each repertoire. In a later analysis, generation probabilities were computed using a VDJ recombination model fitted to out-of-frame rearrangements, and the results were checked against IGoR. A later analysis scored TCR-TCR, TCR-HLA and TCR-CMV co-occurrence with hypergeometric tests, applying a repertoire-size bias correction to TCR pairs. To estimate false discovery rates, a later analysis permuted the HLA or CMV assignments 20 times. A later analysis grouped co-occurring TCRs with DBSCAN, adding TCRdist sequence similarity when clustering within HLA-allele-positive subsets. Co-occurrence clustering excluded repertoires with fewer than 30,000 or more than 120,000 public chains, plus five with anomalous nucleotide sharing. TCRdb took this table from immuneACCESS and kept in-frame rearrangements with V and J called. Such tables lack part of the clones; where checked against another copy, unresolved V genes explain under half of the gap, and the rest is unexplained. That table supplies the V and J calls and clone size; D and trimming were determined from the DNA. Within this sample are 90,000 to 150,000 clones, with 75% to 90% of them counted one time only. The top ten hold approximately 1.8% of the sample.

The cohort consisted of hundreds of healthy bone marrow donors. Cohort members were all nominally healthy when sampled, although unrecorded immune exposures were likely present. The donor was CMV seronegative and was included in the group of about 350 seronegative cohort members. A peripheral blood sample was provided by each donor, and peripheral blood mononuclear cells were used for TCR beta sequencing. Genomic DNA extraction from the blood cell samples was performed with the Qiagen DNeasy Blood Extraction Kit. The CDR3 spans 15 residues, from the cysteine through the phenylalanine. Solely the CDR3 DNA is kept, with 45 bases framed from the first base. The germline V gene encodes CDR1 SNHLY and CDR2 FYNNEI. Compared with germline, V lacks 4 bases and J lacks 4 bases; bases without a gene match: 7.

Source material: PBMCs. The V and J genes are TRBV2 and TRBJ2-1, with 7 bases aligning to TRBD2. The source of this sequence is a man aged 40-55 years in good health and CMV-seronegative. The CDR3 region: CASSVGSGGYNEQFF. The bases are TGTGCCAGCAGTGTTGGCTCGGGAGGATACAATGAGCAGTTCTTC.